This T cell receptor beta chain is drawn from a study of cytomegalovirus exposure and HLA in healthy donors. As for the study in general: Within an early data release were 65 million to 90 million unique TCRs drawn from HLA-typed donors.

This CDR3 contains 14 residues. Germline CDR1 reads SGHRS; CDR2 reads YFSETQ. The V segment lost 4 bases and the J segment 5 bases; nucleotides outside the gene matches: 8. The primer mix had 60 Vbeta and 13 Jbeta primers. Some clones are missing from TCRdb's copy, which holds only in-frame ones; the method was immunoSEQ multiplex PCR. This repertoire shows more than 20,000 clones, almost 70% found once; its top ten account for 4.4%. The sequenced sample consisted of PBMCs. The TCR originated in a woman in her forties or fifties in good health and CMV-seronegative. The chain couples TRBV5-1 to TRBJ2-5; 7 bases match TRBD1. The CDR3 sequence: CASSRDRAGETQYF. The DNA of the CDR3 is TGCGCCAGCAGCCGCGACAGGGCTGGGGAGACCCAGTACTTC.